This T cell receptor (beta chain) derives from a study of blood T cell repertoires in COVID-19. The V end lost 2 bases, the J end lost 4 bases, and 15 bases lay between the germline ends. The germline CDR1 and CDR2 sequences are SGHNT and YYREEE (reference sequence). The CDR3 spans 15 residues. Sequencing used immunoSEQ multiplex PCR; TCRdb keeps in-frame clones, though not all of them. The table has under 200,000 clones, 87% seen once. Sequencing was done on a sample of peripheral blood. The genes are TRBV5-4 and TRBJ2-5, with D possibly being TRBD2 (5 bases). This sequence originates from a man aged 60-69 years with active or convalescent COVID-19. The CDR3 DNA follows: TGTGCCAGCAGCTTCGGACGGAGGACGGTAGAGACCCAGTACTTC. Translated, it gives CASSFGRRTVETQYF.